This TCR beta chain was obtained from a study of OX40 agonist ivuxolimab in advanced cancers. Study-level background: Ivuxolimab, an antibody that agonizes OX40 (CD134), was administered to the patients.

Sampling times: baseline, cycle 4 day 1, cycle 7 day 1. Details on this clone: No antigen is known for it.

Data came from immunoSEQ multiplex PCR; TCRdb stores just in-frame clones and leaves some out. The sample carries 100,000 or so clones, about 90% recorded once. Overall study findings and caveats: Some patients who did not respond also had low normalized T-cell clonal expansion.

V dropped 7 bases and J dropped 7; count of bases not matched to a gene: 9. Germline CDR1 reads SGHRS; CDR2 reads YFSETQ. This CDR3 contains 14 residues. V is TRBV5-1 and J is TRBJ1-4; TRBD1 agrees at 8 bases. This clonotype was obtained from an adult with an advanced solid tumor such as melanoma, head and neck, liver or kidney cancer. Sequences were derived from CD4+ or CD8+ T cells sorted from blood, sampled in a trial of the OX40 agonist ivuxolimab. CDR3 bases: TGCGCCAGCGGCCTGACAGGGGACAGTGAAAAACTGTTTTTT. Translating gives CASGLTGDSEKLFF.